This TCR beta chain was sequenced during a study of T cell clones after liver transplantation. For the study at large: TCRbeta sequencing after a pre-transplant mixed lymphocyte reaction identified graft-donor-reactive clones, later tracked in post-transplant blood. Study outcomes and limitations: A larger donor-reactive than third-party decline suggested partial antigen-specific deletion.

For this clone: The antigen is undetermined.

Germline V gene sequence: CDR1 KGHSH, CDR2 LQKENI. With V trimmed by 1 base and J by 2 bases, 5 bases remained unmatched. The CDR3 runs to 17 residues. Method: immunoSEQ multiplex PCR; TCRdb's copy keeps in-frame clones and lacks some. The repertoire consists of around 78,000 clones, with approximately 87% occurring once and the leading ten covering 2.5% to 3.5%. The input for sequencing was CD4+ T cells from blood, taken at the 22-month timepoint. The V gene is TRBV18, the J gene TRBJ2-1, with TRBD2 matching 10 bases. This sequence was found in a human patient who received a liver transplant. Some of the T cells might come from the graft donor. CDR3 loop: CASSPRAGLAAYNEQFF. CDR3 bases: TGTGCCAGCTCACCACGTGCCGGACTAGCGGCCTACAATGAGCAGTTCTTC. The variable domain in full, with the rest retrieved from reference TRBV18 and TRBJ2-1, is NAGVMQNPRHLVRRRGQEARLRCSPMKGHSHVYWYRQLPEEGLKFMVYLQKENIIDESGMPKERFSAEFPKEGPSILRIQQVVRGDSAAYFCASSPRAGLAAYNEQFFGPGTRLTVL.